The rows below give T cell receptor beta chains drawn from one sample of a study of blood T cell repertoires in COVID-19. The assay was immunoSEQ multiplex PCR, and TCRdb's table has in-frame clones only and misses some. The data hold fewer than 120,000 clones, with roughly 85% observed a single time. Sequencing was done on a sample of peripheral blood. These TCRs come from a human donor in a cohort sampled during active COVID-19. CDR3s include the opening cysteine and the closing phenylalanine or tryptophan. D genes are given only for firm matches. For some rows the clone size is stated as once, few or many, or as a class when expanded; others skip it.

NA	TRBJ1-1	TRBD1	TRBV18	CASSRQGQGTEAFF	TGTGCCAGCTCACGACAGGGCCAAGGCACTGAAGCTTTCTTT
few	TRBJ1-4	NA	TRBV9	CASSVRARGNEKLFF	TGTGCCAGCAGCGTGAGGGCCAGAGGAAATGAAAAACTGTTTTTT
NA	TRBJ2-2	TRBD1	TRBV6-6	CASRPTGVGGELFF	TGTGCCAGCCGCCCAACAGGGGTAGGCGGGGAGCTGTTTTTT
NA	TRBJ2-7	NA	TRBV30	CAWSAGGGYEQYF	TGTGCCTGGAGTGCGGGGGGCGGTTACGAGCAGTACTTC
NA	TRBJ1-1	TRBD1	TRBV29-1	CSANTGGAFF	TGCAGCGCCAACACAGGGGGAGCTTTCTTT
few	TRBJ2-2	NA	TRBV9	CASSVAITGTTTGELFF	TGTGCCAGCAGCGTAGCGATTACCGGGACAACCACCGGGGAGCTGTTTTTT
NA	TRBJ1-2	TRBD1	TRBV7-2	CASSIRTGDYGYTF	TGTGCCAGCAGCATTAGGACAGGGGACTATGGCTACACCTTC
NA	TRBJ2-1	TRBD2	TRBV19	CASSIDRPGSGRAEQFF	TGTGCCAGTAGTATAGATCGCCCGGGTAGCGGGAGGGCTGAGCAGTTCTTC
NA	TRBJ1-6	NA	TRBV5-1	CASSLGQENSPLHF	TGCGCCAGCAGCTTGGGGCAGGAAAATTCACCCCTCCACTTT
NA	TRBJ1-1	TRBD1	TRBV7-9	CASSLQGAGAEAFF	TGTGCCAGCAGCTTACAGGGGGCAGGAGCTGAAGCTTTCTTT
few	TRBJ2-1	TRBD2	TRBV29-1	CSVARAGGQFF	TGCAGCGTTGCTAGAGCGGGGGGGCAGTTCTTC
NA	TRBJ1-2	TRBD1	TRBV4-1	CASSLTGGNGYTF	TGCGCCAGCAGTCTAACAGGGGGCAATGGCTACACCTTC
NA	TRBJ1-1	NA	TRBV2	CASSPGPYPEAFF	TGTGCCAGCAGTCCAGGTCCCTATCCTGAAGCTTTCTTT
NA	TRBJ2-3	TRBD2	TRBV9	CASSVDSGGAGGTQYF	TGTGCCAGCAGCGTAGACTCCGGGGGGGCAGGCGGTACGCAGTATTTT
NA	TRBJ1-5	NA	TRBV3-1/TRBV3-2	CASSPGVGRNQPQHF	TGTGCCAGCAGCCCGGGGGTCGGCAGAAATCAGCCCCAGCATTTT
NA	TRBJ2-5	NA	TRBV3-1/TRBV3-2	CASSPQLGETQYF	TGTGCCAGCAGCCCTCAGCTAGGAGAGACCCAGTACTTC
NA	TRBJ1-2	TRBD1	TRBV4-1	CASSQWTGGYGYTF	TGCGCCAGCAGCCAATGGACAGGGGGCTATGGCTACACCTTC
NA	TRBJ1-2	NA	TRBV24-1	CAIETVSNYGYTF	TGTGCCATCGAGACAGTATCTAACTATGGCTACACCTTC
NA	TRBJ2-2	NA	TRBV7-2	CASSLRGGPGELFF	TGTGCCAGCAGCTTACGCGGGGGCCCCGGGGAGCTGTTTTTT
once	TRBJ2-7	TRBD1	TRBV11-3	CASSPGTGFFEQYF	TGTGCCAGCAGCCCCGGGACAGGGTTCTTCGAGCAGTACTTC
NA	TRBJ2-1	NA	TRBV11-3	CASSLGGDPYNEQFF	TGTGCCAGCAGCTTAGGCGGGGACCCCTACAATGAGCAGTTCTTC
NA	TRBJ2-5	NA	TRBV29-1	CSVVGLTSSWTQYF	TGCAGCGTTGTAGGGCTGACTAGTAGTTGGACCCAGTACTTC
few	TRBJ2-3	TRBD2	TRBV2	CASSSTSGMRTDTQYF	TGTGCCAGCAGTTCGACTAGCGGCATGAGGACAGATACGCAGTATTTT
NA	TRBJ2-5	TRBD2	TRBV11-3	CAILAAGGQETQYF	TGTGCCATATTGGCAGCGGGGGGTCAAGAGACCCAGTACTTC
NA	TRBJ2-6	NA	TRBV11-1	CASSSGGANVLTF	TGTGCCAGCAGCTCGGGGGGGGCCAACGTCCTGACTTTC
NA	TRBJ2-7	TRBD2	TRBV9	CASSVGGTSIYEQYF	TGTGCCAGCAGCGTAGGGGGGACTAGCATCTACGAGCAGTACTTC
NA	TRBJ1-2	NA	TRBV7-9	CASSRTPLMGYTF	TGTGCCAGCAGCCGGACACCCCTGATGGGCTACACCTTC
NA	TRBJ1-2	NA	TRBV28	CASRGGDRDYGYTF	TGTGCCAGCCGTGGGGGGGATCGTGACTATGGCTACACCTTC
NA	TRBJ1-1	NA	TRBV19	CARRDIREAFF	TGTGCCAGACGGGACATTCGGGAAGCTTTCTTT
NA	TRBJ1-5	NA	TRBV5-6	CASSLQVNSNQPQHF	TGTGCCAGCAGTTTACAGGTGAATAGCAATCAGCCCCAGCATTTT
NA	TRBJ2-3	TRBD2	TRBV7-2	CASSLRLAGHSTDTQYF	TGTGCCAGCAGCTTACGACTAGCGGGCCATAGCACAGATACGCAGTATTTT
NA	TRBJ2-7	NA	TRBV7-2	CASSAGGGEQYF	TGTGCCAGCAGCGCCGGAGGAGGCGAGCAGTACTTC
once	TRBJ2-7	TRBD1	TRBV30	CAWDGTEGYEQYF	TGTGCCTGGGACGGGACAGAAGGATACGAGCAGTACTTC
NA	TRBJ1-3	NA	TRBV5-1	CASSLRSTESGDTIYF	TGCGCCAGCAGCTTGCGGTCGACCGAATCGGGGGACACCATATATTTT
NA	TRBJ2-3	TRBD1	TRBV6-5	CASRVQGNIDTQYF	TGTGCCAGCAGGGTACAGGGGAATATAGATACGCAGTATTTT
NA	TRBJ2-7	TRBD2	TRBV5-1	CASSSPSGAGYEQYF	TGCGCCAGCAGCTCCCCTAGCGGGGCAGGCTACGAGCAGTACTTC
NA	TRBJ2-1	TRBD2	TRBV5-1	CASSPGSSGSFNEQFF	TGCGCCAGCAGCCCTGGCTCTAGCGGGAGCTTTAATGAGCAGTTCTTC
NA	TRBJ1-2	NA	TRBV5-5	CASSLERSNYGYTF	TGTGCCAGCAGCTTGGAGCGTTCTAACTATGGCTACACCTTC
NA	TRBJ1-1	TRBD1	TRBV10-3	CAISDGGQGNAEAFF	TGTGCCATCAGTGATGGAGGACAGGGTAACGCTGAAGCTTTCTTT
NA	TRBJ2-1	TRBD2	TRBV19	CASKLWASGHNEQFF	TGTGCCAGTAAATTATGGGCTAGCGGGCACAATGAGCAGTTCTTC
NA	TRBJ2-1	TRBD2	TRBV18	CASSPTSGYNEQFF	TGTGCCAGCTCACCGACTAGCGGGTACAATGAGCAGTTCTTC
NA	TRBJ1-2	TRBD1	TRBV7-6	CASSRGQNYGYTF	TGTGCCAGCAGCCGGGGACAGAACTATGGCTACACCTTC
few	TRBJ1-2	TRBD1	TRBV3-1/TRBV3-2	CASSQLQGEGGYTF	TGTGCCAGCAGCCAACTACAGGGGGAGGGTGGCTACACCTTC